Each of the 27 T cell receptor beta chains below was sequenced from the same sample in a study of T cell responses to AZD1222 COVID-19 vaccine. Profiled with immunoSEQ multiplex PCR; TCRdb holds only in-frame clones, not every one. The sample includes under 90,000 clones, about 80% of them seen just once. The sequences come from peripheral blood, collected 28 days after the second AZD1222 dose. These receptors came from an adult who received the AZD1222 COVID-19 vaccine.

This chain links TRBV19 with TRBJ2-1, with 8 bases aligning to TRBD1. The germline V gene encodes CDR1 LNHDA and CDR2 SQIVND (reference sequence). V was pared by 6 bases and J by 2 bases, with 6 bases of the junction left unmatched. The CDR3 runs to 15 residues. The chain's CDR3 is CASSPRGRPYNEQFF. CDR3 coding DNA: TGTGCCAGTAGCCCCAGGGGGCGCCCCTACAATGAGCAGTTCTTC. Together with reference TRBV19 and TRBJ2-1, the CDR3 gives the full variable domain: DGGITQSPKYLFRKEGQNVTLSCEQNLNHDAMYWYRQDPGQGLRLIYYSQIVNDFQKGDIAEGYSVSREKKESFPLTVTSAQKNPTAFYLCASSPRGRPYNEQFFGPGTRLTVL.

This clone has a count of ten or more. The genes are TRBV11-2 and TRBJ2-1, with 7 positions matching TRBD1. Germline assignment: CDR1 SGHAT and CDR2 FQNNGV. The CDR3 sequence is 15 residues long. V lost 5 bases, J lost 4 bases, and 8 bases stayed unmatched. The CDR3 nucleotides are TGTGCCAGCAGCGCTCAACCGGGACAGTACAATGAGCAGTTCTTC. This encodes CASSAQPGQYNEQFF.

CDR3 sequence reads: CASSLLAAGSSEQYF. CDR3 bases: TGTGCCAGCAGCCTTCTAGCGGCAGGGAGTAGCGAGCAGTACTTC. The chain has TRBV3-1 (or the pseudogene TRBV3-2) and TRBJ2-7; 7 bases agree with TRBD2. CDR3 length equals 15 residues. Per germline, CDR1 LGHDT and CDR2 YNNKEL (reference sequence). The J segment lost 6 bases and the V segment lost 4 bases, leaving 12 bases of the junction unmatched.

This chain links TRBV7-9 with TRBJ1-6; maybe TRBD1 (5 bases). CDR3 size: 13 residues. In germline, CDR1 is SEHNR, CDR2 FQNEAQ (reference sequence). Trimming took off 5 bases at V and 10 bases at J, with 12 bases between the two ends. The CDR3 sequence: CASSPSRDSPLHF. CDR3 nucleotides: TGTGCCAGCAGCCCTAGCAGGGACTCACCCCTCCACTTT.

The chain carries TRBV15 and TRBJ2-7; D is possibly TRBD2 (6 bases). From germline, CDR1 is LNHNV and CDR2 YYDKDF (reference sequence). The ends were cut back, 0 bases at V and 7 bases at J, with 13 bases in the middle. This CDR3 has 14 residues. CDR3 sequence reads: CATSRDRGLREQYF. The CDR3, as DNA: TGTGCCACCAGCAGAGATCGGGGGTTGCGAGAGCAGTACTTC.

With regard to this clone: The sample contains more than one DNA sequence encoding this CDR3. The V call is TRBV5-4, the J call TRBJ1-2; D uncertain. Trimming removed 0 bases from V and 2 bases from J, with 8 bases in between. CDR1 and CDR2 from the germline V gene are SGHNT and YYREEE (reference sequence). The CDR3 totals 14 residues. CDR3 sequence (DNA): TGTGCCAGCAGCTTGGTAGGCGGAAACTATGGCTACACCTTC. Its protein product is CASSLVGGNYGYTF. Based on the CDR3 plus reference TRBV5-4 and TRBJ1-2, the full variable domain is ETGVTQSPTHLIKTRGQQVTLRCSSQSGHNTVSWYQQALGQGPQFIFQYYREEENGRGNFPPRFSGLQFPNYSSELNVNALELDDSALYLCASSLVGGNYGYTFGSGTRLTVV.

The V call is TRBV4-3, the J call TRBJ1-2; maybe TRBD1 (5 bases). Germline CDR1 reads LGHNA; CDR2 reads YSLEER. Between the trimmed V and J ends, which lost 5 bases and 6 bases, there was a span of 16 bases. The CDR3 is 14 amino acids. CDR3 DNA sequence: TGCGCCAGCAGCGTCGGGCAGGGTCGTCATGGCTACACCTTC. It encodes CASSVGQGRHGYTF.

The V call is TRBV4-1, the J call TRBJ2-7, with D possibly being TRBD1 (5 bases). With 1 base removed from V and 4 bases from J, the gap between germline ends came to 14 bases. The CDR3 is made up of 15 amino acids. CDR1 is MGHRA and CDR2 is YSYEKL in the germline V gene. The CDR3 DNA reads TGCGCCAGCAGCCAAGGAATAGCAGGGCAGTACGAGCAGTACTTC. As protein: CASSQGIAGQYEQYF.

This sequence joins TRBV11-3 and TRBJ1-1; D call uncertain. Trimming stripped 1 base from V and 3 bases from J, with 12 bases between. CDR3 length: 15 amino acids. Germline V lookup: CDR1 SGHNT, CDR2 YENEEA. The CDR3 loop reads CASSLGRLSHTEAFF. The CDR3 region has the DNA TGTGCCAGCAGCTTAGGTCGACTTTCCCACACTGAAGCTTTCTTT.

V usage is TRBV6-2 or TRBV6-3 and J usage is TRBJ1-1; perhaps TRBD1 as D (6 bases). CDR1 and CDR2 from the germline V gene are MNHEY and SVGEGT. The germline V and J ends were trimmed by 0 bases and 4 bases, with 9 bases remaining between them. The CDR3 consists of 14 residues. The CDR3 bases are TGTGCCAGCAGTTACTCGGGACACCGCACTGAAGCTTTCTTT. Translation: CASSYSGHRTEAFF.

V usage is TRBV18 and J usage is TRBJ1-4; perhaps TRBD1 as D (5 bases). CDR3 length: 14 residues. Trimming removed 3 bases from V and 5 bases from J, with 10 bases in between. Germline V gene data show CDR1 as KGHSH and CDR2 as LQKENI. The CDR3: CASSPLDTNEKLFF. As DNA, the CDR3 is TGTGCCAGCTCACCCTTGGACACGAATGAAAAACTGTTTTTT.

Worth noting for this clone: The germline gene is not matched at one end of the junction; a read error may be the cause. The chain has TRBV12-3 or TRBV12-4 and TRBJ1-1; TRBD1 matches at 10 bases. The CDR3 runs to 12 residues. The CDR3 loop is CASRGTGAISSF. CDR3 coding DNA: TGTGCCAGCAGGGGGACAGGGGCAATCTCATCTTTT.

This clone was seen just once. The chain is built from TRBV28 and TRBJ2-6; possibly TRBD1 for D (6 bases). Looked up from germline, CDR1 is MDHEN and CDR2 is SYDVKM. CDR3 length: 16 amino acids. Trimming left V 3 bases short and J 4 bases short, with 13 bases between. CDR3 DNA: TGTGCCAGCAGTTTCACAGGGAGTTCGGGGGCCAACGTCCTGACTTTC. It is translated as CASSFTGSSGANVLTF.

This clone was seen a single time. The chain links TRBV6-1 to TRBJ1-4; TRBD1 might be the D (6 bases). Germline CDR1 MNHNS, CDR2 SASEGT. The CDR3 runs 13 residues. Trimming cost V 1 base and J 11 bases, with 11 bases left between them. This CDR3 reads CASSEGDMEKLFF. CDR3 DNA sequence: TGTGCCAGCAGTGAAGGGGACATGGAGAAACTGTTTTTT.

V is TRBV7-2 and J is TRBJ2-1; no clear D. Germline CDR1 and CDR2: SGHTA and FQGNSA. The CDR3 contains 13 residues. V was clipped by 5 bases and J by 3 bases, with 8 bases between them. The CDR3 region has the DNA TGTGCCAGCAGCCCCGAAAGCTACAATGAGCAGTTCTTC. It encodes CASSPESYNEQFF.

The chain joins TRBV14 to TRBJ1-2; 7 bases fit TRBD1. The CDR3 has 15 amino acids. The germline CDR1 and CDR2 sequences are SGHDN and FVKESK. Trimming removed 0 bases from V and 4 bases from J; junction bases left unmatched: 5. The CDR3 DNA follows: TGTGCCAGCAGCCAAGAATACAGGGGCTCCTATGGCTACACCTTC. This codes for CASSQEYRGSYGYTF.

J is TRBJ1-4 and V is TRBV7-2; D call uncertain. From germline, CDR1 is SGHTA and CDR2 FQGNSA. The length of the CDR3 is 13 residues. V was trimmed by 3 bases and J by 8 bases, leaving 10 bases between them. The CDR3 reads CASSFGPEEKLFF. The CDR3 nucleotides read TGTGCCAGCAGCTTCGGGCCAGAAGAAAAACTGTTTTTT. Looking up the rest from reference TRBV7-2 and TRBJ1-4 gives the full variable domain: GAGVSQSPSNKVTEKGKDVELRCDPISGHTALYWYRQSLGQGLEFLIYFQGNSAPDKSGLPSDRFSAERTGGSVSTLTIQRTQQEDSAVYLCASSFGPEEKLFFGSGTQLSVL.

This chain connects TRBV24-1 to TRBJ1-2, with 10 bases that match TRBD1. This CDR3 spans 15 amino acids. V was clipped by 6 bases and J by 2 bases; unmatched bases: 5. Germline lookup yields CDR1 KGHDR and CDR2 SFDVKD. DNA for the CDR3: TGTGCCACCAGTTCCACGGGACAGGGGAACTATGGCTACACCTTC. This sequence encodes CATSSTGQGNYGYTF.

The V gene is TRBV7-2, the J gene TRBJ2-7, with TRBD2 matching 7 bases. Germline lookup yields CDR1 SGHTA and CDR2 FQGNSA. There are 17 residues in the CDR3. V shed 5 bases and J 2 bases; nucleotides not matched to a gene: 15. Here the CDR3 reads CASSPGPVFAGAYEQYF. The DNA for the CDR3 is TGTGCCAGCAGCCCGGGGCCAGTTTTCGCGGGAGCCTACGAGCAGTACTTC.

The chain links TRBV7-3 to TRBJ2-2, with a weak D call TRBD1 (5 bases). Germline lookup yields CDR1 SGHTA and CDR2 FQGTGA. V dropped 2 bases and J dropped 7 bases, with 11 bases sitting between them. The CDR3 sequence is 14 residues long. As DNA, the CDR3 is TGTGCCAGCAGCTTATCCGGAAGGGGCGGGGAGCTGTTTTTT. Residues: CASSLSGRGGELFF.

CDR3 nucleotides: TGTGCAATGGGGCCCGGGGAGCTGTTTTTT. This gives the protein CAMGPGELFF. This chain joins TRBV7-9 and TRBJ2-2; D is possibly TRBD1 (5 bases). CDR1 is SEHNR and CDR2 is FQNEAQ in the germline V gene (reference sequence). There are 10 residues in the CDR3.

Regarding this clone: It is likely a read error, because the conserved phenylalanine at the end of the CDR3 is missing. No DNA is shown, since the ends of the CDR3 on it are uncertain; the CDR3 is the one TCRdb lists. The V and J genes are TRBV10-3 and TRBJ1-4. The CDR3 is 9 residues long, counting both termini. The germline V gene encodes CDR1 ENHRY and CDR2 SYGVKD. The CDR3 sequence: CASQPGLVD.

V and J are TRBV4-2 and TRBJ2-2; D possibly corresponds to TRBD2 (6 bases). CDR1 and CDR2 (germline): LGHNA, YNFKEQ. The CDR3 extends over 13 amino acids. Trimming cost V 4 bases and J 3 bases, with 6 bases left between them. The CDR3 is CASSPSDTGELFF. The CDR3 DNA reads TGTGCCAGCAGCCCTAGCGACACCGGGGAGCTGTTTTTT.

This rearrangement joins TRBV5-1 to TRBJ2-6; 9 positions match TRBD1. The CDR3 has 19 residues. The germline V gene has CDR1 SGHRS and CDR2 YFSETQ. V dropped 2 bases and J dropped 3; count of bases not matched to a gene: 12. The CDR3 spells CASSFIPGQGTYGANVLTF. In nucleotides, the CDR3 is TGCGCCAGCAGCTTTATTCCGGGACAGGGAACATATGGGGCCAACGTCCTGACTTTC.

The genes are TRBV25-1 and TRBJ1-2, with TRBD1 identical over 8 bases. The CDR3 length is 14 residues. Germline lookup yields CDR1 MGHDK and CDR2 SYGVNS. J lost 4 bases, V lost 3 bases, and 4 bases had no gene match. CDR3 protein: CASSDRTGRYGYTF. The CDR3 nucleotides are TGTGCCAGCAGTGATAGGACAGGGCGCTATGGCTACACCTTC.

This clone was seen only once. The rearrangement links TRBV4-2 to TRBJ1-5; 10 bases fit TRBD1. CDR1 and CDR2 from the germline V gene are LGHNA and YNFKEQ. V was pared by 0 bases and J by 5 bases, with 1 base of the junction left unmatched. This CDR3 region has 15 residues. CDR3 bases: TGTGCCAGCAGCCAAGAGGACAGGGGGGATCAGCCCCAGCATTTT. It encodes CASSQEDRGDQPQHF.

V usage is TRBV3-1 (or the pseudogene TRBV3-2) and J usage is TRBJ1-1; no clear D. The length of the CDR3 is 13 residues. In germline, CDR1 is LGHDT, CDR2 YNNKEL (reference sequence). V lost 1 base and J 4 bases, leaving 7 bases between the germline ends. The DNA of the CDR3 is TGTGCCAGCAGCCAAGGGTCTAGCACTGAAGCTTTCTTT. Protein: CASSQGSSTEAFF.